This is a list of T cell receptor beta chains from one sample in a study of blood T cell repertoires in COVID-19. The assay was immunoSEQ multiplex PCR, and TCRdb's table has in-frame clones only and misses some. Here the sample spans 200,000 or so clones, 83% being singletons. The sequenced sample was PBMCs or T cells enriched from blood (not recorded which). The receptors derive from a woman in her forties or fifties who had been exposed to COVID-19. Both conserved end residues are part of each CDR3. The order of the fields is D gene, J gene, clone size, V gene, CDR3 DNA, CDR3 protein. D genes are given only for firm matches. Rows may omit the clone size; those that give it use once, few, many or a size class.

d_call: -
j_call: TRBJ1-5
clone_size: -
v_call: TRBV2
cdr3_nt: TGTGCCAGCAGCCGCGGCGGGAGCAATCAGCCCCAGCATTTT
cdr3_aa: CASSRGGSNQPQHF

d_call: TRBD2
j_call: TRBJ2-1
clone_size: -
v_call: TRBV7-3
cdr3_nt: TGTGCCAGCAGCGTTAGCGGGTCCAGCTCCTACAATGAGCAGTTCTTC
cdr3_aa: CASSVSGSSSYNEQFF

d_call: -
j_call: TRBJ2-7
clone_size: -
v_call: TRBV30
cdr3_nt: TGTGCCTGGAAGCGAGGCACTAGCTCCACCGGGGAGCAGTACTTC
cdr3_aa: CAWKRGTSSTGEQYF

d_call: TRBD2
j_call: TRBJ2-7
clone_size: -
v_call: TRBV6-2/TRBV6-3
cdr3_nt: TGTGCCAGCAGTTGGCGGACTAGCGGGGGTGACGAGCAGTACTTC
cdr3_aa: CASSWRTSGGDEQYF

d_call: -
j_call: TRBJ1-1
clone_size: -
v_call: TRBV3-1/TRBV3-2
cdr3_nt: TGTGCCAGCAGCCACGAACACATGAACACTGAAGCTTTCTTT
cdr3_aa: CASSHEHMNTEAFF

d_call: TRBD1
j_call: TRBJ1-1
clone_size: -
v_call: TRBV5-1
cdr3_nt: TGCGCCAGCGGCTTGACAGGGGGCACTGAAGCTTTCTTT
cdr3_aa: CASGLTGGTEAFF

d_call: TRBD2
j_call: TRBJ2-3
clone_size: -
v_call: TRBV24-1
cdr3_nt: TGTGCCACCAGTGATCTGGGCGGCGGGGGGGCTGGTACGCAGTATTTT
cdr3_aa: CATSDLGGGGAGTQYF

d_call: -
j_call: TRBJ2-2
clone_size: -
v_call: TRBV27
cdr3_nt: TGTGCCAGCAGTTTGTCTACAGGGTTCACCGGGGAGCTGTTTTTT
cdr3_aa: CASSLSTGFTGELFF

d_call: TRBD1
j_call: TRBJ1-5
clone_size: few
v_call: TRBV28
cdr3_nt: TGTGCCAGCAGTGAAGACAGGGGGTACAATCAGCCCCAGCATTTT
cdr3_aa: CASSEDRGYNQPQHF

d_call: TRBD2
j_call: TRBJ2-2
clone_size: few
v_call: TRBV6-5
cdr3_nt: TGTGCCAGCGGGACTAGCGCTAACACCGGGGAGCTGTTTTTT
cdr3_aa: CASGTSANTGELFF

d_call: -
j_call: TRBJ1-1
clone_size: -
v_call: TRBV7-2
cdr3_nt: TGTGCCAGCAGCTCGGTAGCAAACACTGAAGCTTTCTTT
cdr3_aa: CASSSVANTEAFF

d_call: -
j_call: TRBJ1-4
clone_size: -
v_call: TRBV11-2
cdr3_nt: TGTGCCAGCAGCTTGCAGGCAAGTGAAAAACTGTTTTTT
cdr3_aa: CASSLQASEKLFF

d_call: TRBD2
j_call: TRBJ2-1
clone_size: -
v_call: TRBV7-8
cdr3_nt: TGTGCCAGCAGCTTAACGGCGCCCGGGACTAACAATGAGCAGTTCTTC
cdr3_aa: CASSLTAPGTNNEQFF

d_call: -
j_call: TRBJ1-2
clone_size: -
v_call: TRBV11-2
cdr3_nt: TGTGCCAGCAGCCCAGAACCGCGGACAGACAACTATGGCTACACCTTC
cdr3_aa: CASSPEPRTDNYGYTF

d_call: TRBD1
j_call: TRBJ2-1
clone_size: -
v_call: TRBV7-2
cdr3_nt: TGTGCCAGCAGCTTCGGACAGGGCAGGGATGAGCAGTTCTTC
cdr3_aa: CASSFGQGRDEQFF

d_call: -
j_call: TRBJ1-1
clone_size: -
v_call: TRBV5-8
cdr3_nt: TGTGCCAGCAGCGGGCGGGGGAAGGGGGGCACGAACACTGAAGCTTTCTTT
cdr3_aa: CASSGRGKGGTNTEAFF

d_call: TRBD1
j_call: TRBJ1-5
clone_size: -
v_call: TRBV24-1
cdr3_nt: TGTGCCACTGGGACAGGGGGGGATAGCAATCAGCCCCAGCATTTT
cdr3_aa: CATGTGGDSNQPQHF

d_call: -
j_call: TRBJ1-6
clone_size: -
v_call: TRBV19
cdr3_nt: TGTGCCAGACGTGGGGGGAGCTCCTATAATTCACCCCTCCACTTT
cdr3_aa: CARRGGSSYNSPLHF

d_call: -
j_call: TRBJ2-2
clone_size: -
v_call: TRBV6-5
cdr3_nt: TGTGCCAGCGCCTTTACTAGGGTTCGGCCCGGGGAGCTGTTTTTT
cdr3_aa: CASAFTRVRPGELFF

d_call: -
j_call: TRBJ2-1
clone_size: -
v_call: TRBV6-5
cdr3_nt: TGTGCCTATTCCACAGACTCCTACAATGAGCAGTTCTTC
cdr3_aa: CAYSTDSYNEQFF

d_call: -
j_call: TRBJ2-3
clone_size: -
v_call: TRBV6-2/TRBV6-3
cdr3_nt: TGTGCCAGCAGTTACGCCCCTGACAGTACAGATACGCAGTATTTT
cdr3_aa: CASSYAPDSTDTQYF

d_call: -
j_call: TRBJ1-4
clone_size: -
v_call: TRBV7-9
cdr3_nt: TGTGCCAGCAGCTTATACGGGGGAGGTCGTGAAAAACTGTTTTTT
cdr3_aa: CASSLYGGGREKLFF

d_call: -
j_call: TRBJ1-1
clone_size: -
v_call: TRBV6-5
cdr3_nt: TGTGCCACCAGCGGGTACACTGAAGCTTTCTTT
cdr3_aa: CATSGYTEAFF

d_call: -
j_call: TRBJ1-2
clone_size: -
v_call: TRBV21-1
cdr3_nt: TGTGCCAGGCGGATCCCAGGGGGCAACTATGGCTACACCTTC
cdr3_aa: CARRIPGGNYGYTF

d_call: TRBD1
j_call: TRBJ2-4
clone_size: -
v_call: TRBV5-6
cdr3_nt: TGTGCCAGCAGCTATAGAGGACAGGGCTTCCACATTCAGTACTTC
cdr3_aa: CASSYRGQGFHIQYF

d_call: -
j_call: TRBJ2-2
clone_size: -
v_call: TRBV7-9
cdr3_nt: TGTGCCAGCAGCAACACGGGAATCGTCGGGGAGCTGTTTTTT
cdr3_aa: CASSNTGIVGELFF

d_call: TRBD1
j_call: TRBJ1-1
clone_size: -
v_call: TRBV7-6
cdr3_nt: TGTGCCAGCAGCTTAGCCCTGAGGGGGCGAGGTGAGGCGTTCTTT
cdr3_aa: CASSLALRGRGEAFF

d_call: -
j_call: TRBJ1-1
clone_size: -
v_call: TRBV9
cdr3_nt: TGTGCCAGCAGCTCGGACAGGAACACTGAAGCTTTCTTT
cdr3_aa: CASSSDRNTEAFF

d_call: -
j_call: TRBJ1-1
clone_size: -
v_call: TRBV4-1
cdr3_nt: TGCGCCAGCAGCCAAGAAAAAGACAGATGGGTTCCCTCCGAAGCTTTCTTT
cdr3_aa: CASSQEKDRWVPSEAFF